This TCR beta chain was found in a study of somatic mutations in cytotoxic T cells in rheumatoid arthritis. Study-wide points: Patients with rheumatoid arthritis did not differ significantly from age-matched healthy controls in CD8+ T-cell clonality. For rheumatoid arthritis patients, CD8+ clonality increased with age, whereas it did not in healthy controls.

Data came from immunoSEQ multiplex PCR; TCRdb stores just in-frame clones and leaves some out. The sample yields roughly 14,000 clones, 70% to 75% seen once. Comments on this clone: Its antigen is still unknown.

Positive selection using magnetic beads isolated the CD4+ and CD8+ cells (purity was checked by flow cytometry). Germline CDR1 MNHEY, CDR2 SMNVEV (reference sequence). V was shortened by 6 bases and J by 7 bases, with 19 bases between the two germline ends. This CDR3 has 14 residues. The chain joins TRBV27 to TRBJ2-7; D gene uncertain. The specimen was CD8+ T cells sorted from blood. The clonotype comes from an adult with rheumatoid arthritis. CDR3 in amino acids: CASSHSSFDLEQYF. CDR3 in DNA: TGTGCCAGCAGCCACTCGAGTTTCGATTTGGAGCAGTACTTC.